This T cell receptor beta chain was captured by sequencing in a study of T cell responses to AZD1222 COVID-19 vaccine. Notes on the study in general: Most donors were white British, females outnumbered males, and clonal diversity was possibly underestimated.

Of note for this clone: What it recognizes is unknown.

CDR3 length: 14 residues. CDR1 and CDR2 from the germline V gene are SEHNR and FQNEAQ (reference sequence). Trimming took 3 bases from V and 3 from J; bases not matched to a gene: 3. The repertoire was sequenced with immunoSEQ multiplex PCR; TCRdb's copy has only in-frame clones and lacks some. The table lists around 92,000 clones, under 95% of them singletons. The sequenced sample was peripheral blood, obtained on day 0 of AZD1222 vaccination. This TCR derives from an adult in good health. The chain recombines TRBV7-9 with TRBJ1-2; the match to TRBD1 covers 8 bases. CDR3: CASSLTGDHYGYTF. CDR3 DNA sequence: TGTGCCAGCAGCTTGACAGGGGACCACTATGGCTACACCTTC.